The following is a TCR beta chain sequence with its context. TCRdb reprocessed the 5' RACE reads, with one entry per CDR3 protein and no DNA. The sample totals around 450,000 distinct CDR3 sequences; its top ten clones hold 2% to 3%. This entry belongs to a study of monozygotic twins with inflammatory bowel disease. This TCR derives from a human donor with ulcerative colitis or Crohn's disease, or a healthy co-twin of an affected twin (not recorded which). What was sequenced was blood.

CDR3 region: CASSLWTENTGELFF. The chain couples TRBV7-9 to TRBJ2-2; without DNA, the TCRdb call of TRBD1 cannot be checked. CDR3 length: 15 amino acids. From germline, CDR1 is SEHNR and CDR2 FQNEAQ (reference sequence). Variable domain in full (rest from reference TRBV7-9 and TRBJ2-2): DTGVSQNPRHKITKRGQNVTFRCDPISEHNRLYWYRQTLGQGPEFLTYFQNEAQLEKSRLLSDRFSAERPKGSFSTLEIQRTEQGDSAMYLCASSLWTENTGELFFGEGSRLTVL.